This T cell receptor beta chain was found in a study of CD8+CD57+ T cells in acquired aplastic anemia. Using genomic DNA as the template, TCR beta VDJ and CDR3 profiling was carried out. One entry per CDR3 protein, called by TCRdb with MiXCR from the reads. The sample contains roughly 160,000 distinct CDR3 sequences, 50% to 75% of which appear only once. The sequencing input was sorted CD4+, CD8+, or CD8+CD57+ T cells (not recorded which) from PBMCs. The source of this sequence is a human donor in good health.

CDR3 DNA: TGCAGTGCTCCAACCCCCCCCAGGAACTATGGCTACACCTTC. Protein sequence: CSAPTPPRNYGYTF. The J gene is TRBJ1-2, the V gene TRBV20-1; D remains unclear. Germline V gene data show CDR1 as DFQATT and CDR2 as SNEGSKA (reference sequence). V lost 5 bases, J lost 2 bases, and 15 bases lay in between. The CDR3 spans 14 residues.